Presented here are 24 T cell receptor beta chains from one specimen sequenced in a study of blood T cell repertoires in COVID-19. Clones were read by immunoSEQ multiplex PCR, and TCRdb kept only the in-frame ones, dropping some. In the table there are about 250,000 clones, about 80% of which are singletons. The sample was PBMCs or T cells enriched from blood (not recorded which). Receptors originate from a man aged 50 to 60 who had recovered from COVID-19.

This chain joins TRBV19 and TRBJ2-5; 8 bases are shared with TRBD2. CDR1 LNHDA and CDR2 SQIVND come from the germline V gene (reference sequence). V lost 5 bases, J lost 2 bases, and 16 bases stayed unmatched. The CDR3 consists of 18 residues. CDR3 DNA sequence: TGTGCCAGTAGTGAAAGGGGGGAAACGGGAGGGCGGCAAGAGACCCAGTACTTC. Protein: CASSERGETGGRQETQYF.

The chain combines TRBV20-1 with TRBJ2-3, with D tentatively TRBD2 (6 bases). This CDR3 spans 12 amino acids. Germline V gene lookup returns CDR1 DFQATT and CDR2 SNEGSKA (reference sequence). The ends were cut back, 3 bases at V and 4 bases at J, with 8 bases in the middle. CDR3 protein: CSASWRADTQYF. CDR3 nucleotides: TGCAGTGCTAGTTGGAGGGCAGATACGCAGTATTTT.

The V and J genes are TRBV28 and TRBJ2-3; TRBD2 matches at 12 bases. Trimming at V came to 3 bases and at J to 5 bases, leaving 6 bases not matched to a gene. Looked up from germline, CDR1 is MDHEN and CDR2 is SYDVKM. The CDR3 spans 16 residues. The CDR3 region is CASSFETSGRGDTQYF. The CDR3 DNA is TGTGCCAGCAGTTTTGAGACTAGCGGGAGAGGAGATACGCAGTATTTT.

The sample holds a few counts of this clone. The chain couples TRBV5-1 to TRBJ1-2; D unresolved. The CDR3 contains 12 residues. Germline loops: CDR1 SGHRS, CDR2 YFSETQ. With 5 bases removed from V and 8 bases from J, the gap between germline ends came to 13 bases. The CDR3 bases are TGCGCCAGCAGGGGAGAATTCGGAGGCTACACCTTC. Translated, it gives CASRGEFGGYTF.

CDR3 nucleotide sequence: TGTGCCAGCAGCGTAGGTCCGGCGGGGTTGTCTAGCGAAAAGACCCAGTACTTC. Translation gives CASSVGPAGLSSEKTQYF. The chain combines TRBV9 with TRBJ2-5; perhaps TRBD2 as D (6 bases). V shed 0 bases and J shed 6 bases, with 24 bases lying between them. Germline V gives CDR1 SGDLS, CDR2 YYNGEE. The CDR3 sequence is 18 residues long.

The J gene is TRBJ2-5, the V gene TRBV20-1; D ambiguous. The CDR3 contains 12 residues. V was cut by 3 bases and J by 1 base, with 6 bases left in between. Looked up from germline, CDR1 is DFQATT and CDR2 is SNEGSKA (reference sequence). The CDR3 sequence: CSASPGQETQYF. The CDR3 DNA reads TGCAGTGCTAGTCCGGGCCAAGAGACCCAGTACTTC.

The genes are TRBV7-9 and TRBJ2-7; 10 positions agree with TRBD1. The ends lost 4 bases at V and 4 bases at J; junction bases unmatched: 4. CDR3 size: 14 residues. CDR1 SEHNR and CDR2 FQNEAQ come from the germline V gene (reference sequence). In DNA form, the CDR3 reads TGTGCCAGCAGCTCGAGGACAGGGGGTTACGAGCAGTACTTC. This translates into CASSSRTGGYEQYF.

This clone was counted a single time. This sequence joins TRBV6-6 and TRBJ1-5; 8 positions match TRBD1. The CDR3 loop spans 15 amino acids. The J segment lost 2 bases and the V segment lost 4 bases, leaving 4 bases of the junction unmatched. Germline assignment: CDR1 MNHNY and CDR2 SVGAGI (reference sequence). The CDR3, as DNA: TGTGCCAGCAGTTCGGTACAGGGGGGCAATCAGCCCCAGCATTTT. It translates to CASSSVQGGNQPQHF.

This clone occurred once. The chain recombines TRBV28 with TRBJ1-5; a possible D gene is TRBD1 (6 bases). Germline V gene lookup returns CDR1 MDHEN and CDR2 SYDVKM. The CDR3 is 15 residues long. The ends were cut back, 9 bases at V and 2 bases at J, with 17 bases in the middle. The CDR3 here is CASTVTGLRNQPQHF. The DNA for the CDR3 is TGTGCCAGTACTGTTACAGGGTTGCGCAATCAGCCCCAGCATTTT.

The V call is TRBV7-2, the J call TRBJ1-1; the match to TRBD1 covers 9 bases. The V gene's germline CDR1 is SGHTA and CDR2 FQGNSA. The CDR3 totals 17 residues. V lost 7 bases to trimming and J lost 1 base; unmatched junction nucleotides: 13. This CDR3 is CASKVSRTGGQNTEAFF. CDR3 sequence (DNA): TGTGCCAGCAAGGTCTCCCGAACAGGGGGCCAGAACACTGAAGCTTTCTTT.

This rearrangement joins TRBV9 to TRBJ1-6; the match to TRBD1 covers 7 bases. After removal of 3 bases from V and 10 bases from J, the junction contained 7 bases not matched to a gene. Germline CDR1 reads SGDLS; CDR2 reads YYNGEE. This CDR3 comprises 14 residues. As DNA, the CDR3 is TGTGCCAGCAGCGCCGGAACAGGGGACTCACCCCTCCACTTT. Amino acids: CASSAGTGDSPLHF. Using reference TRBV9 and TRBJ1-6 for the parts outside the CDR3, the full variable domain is DSGVTQTPKHLITATGQRVTLRCSPRSGDLSVYWYQQSLDQGLQFLIQYYNGEERAKGNILERFSAQQFPDLHSELNLSSLELGDSALYFCASSAGTGDSPLHFGNGTRLTVT.

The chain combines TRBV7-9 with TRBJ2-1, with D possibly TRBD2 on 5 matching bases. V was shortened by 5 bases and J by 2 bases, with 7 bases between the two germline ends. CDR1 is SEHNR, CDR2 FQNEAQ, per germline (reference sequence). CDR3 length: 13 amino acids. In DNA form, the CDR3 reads TGTGCCAGCAGCCCCGGGACCTACAATGAGCAGTTCTTC. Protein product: CASSPGTYNEQFF.

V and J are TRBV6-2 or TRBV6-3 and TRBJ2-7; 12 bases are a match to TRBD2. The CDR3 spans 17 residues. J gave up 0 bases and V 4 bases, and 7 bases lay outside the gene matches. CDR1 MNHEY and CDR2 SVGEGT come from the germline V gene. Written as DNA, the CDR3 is TGTGCCAGCAGTTGGCCCCTAGCGGGGGGGCCCTCCTACGAGCAGTACTTC. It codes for CASSWPLAGGPSYEQYF.

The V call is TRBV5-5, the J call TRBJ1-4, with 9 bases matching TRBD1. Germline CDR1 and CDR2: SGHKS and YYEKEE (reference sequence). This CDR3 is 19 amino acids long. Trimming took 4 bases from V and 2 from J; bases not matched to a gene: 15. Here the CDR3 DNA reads TGTGCCAGCAGCCCCGTAAGGACAGGGGCCGCAGGGACTAATGAAAAACTGTTTTTT. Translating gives CASSPVRTGAAGTNEKLFF.

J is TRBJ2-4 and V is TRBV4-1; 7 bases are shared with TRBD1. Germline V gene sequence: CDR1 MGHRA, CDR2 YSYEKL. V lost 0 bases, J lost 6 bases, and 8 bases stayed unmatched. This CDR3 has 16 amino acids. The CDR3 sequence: CASSQDRDRVRNIQYF. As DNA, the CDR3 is TGCGCCAGCAGCCAAGACCGCGACAGGGTGAGAAACATTCAGTACTTC.

DNA for the CDR3: TGTGCCAGCAGTCCGTCCGGGAGCGGGAAGACCCAGTACTTC. This gives the protein CASSPSGSGKTQYF. The chain links TRBV27 to TRBJ2-5, with 7 positions matching TRBD2. J was trimmed by 6 bases and V by 5 bases; bases with no gene match: 9. The CDR3 has 14 amino acids. Germline V gene sequence: CDR1 MNHEY, CDR2 SMNVEV (reference sequence).

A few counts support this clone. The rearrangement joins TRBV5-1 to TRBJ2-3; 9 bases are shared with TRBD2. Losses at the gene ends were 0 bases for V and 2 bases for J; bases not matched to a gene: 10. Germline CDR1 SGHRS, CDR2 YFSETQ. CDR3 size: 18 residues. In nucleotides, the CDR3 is TGCGCCAGCAGCTTGGAAGGGACTAGCCACACATTCACAGATACGCAGTATTTT. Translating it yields CASSLEGTSHTFTDTQYF.

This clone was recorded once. The CDR3 is CASRREGRSYNEQFF. The CDR3 nucleotides are TGTGCCAGCAGGCGGGAGGGTCGCTCCTACAATGAGCAGTTCTTC. The chain couples TRBV6-5 to TRBJ2-1, with 9 bases identical to TRBD2. Germline loops: CDR1 MNHEY, CDR2 SVGAGI. V shed 6 bases and J 0 bases; nucleotides not matched to a gene: 3. This CDR3 has 15 amino acids.

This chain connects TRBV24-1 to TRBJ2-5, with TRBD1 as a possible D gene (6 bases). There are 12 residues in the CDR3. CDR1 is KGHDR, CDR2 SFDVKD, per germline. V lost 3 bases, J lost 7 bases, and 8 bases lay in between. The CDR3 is CATSDQGTTQYF. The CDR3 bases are TGTGCCACCAGTGATCAGGGGACGACCCAGTACTTC.

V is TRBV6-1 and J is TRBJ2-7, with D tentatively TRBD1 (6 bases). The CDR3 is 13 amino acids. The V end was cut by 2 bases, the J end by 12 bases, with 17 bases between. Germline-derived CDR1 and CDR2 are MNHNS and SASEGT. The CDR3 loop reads CASSENTGTISYF. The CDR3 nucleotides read TGTGCCAGCAGTGAAAACACAGGGACCATCTCGTACTTC.

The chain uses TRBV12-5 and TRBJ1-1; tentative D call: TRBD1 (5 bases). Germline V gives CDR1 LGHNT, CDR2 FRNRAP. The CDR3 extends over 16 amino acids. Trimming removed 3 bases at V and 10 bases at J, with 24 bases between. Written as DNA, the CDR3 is TGTGCTAGTGGTTTCGTCCTAGGAAGACAGCCGCCAGCAGCTTTCTTT. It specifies CASGFVLGRQPPAAFF.

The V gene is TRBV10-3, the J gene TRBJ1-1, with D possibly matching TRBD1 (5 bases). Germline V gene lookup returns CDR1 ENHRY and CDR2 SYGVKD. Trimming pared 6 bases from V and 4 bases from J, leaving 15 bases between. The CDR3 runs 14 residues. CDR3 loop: CAISQGGVGTEAFF. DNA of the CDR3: TGTGCCATCAGCCAGGGAGGAGTGGGCACTGAAGCTTTCTTT.

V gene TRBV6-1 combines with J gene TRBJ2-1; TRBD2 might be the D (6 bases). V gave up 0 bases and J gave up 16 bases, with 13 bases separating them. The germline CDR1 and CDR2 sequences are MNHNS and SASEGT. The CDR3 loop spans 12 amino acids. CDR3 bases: TGTGCCAGCAGTGAAGCCAGGCTGGGACTCTTCTTC. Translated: CASSEARLGLFF.

The CDR3, as DNA: TGTGCCAGTAGTATGCCCGGGGGTGCCCTGGATGAGCAGTTCTTC. Its protein product is CASSMPGGALDEQFF. V is TRBV19 and J is TRBJ2-1; weak D call: TRBD2 (6 bases). CDR3 length: 15 amino acids. Trimming cost V 3 bases and J 8 bases, with 17 bases left between them. Per germline, CDR1 LNHDA and CDR2 SQIVND (reference sequence).